This TCR beta chain was identified during a study of shared clonotypes between healthy human individuals. Broader study findings: Sequencing of the sorted subsets was shown by rarefaction to be incomplete despite large depth.

Clones were sequenced by immunoSEQ multiplex PCR, and TCRdb holds only the in-frame ones, with some missing. Seen here are some 1,900,000 clones, about 95% observed once, and the top ten hold approximately 1.2%. It was CD45RO-negative cells, positively selected for CCR7, that made up naive CD8 cells, with terminally differentiated effector memory CD45RA+ cells excluded. Turning to this clone: The antigen remains unidentified.

Per germline, CDR1 SGHRS and CDR2 YFSETQ. The CDR3 is 12 amino acids. Trimming took off 2 bases at V and 7 bases at J, with 9 bases between the two ends. The chain joins TRBV5-1 to TRBJ1-1, with D perhaps TRBD1 (6 bases). The sequence was collected from a man aged 18 to 29 in good health. Sequenced material: naive CD8+ T cells sorted from blood. Here the CDR3 DNA reads TGCGCCAGCAGCTTAGGACAGAATGAAGCTTTCTTT. It is translated as CASSLGQNEAFF.